This TCR beta chain was obtained from a study of cytotoxic CD8 clonotypes in ibrutinib-treated CLL. Study outcomes and limitations: Baseline clonality exceeded age-matched healthy donors and tracked circulating CD8+ T-cell counts.

With regard to this clone: The antigen is unknown.

The repertoire was sequenced with immunoSEQ multiplex PCR; TCRdb's copy has only in-frame clones and lacks some. The sample has 130,000 or so clones, 70% to 85% seen once. The germline gives CDR1 SGHDT, CDR2 YYEEEE. Trimming removed 6 bases at V and 7 bases at J, with 13 bases between. The CDR3 runs 12 residues. The chain uses TRBV5-6 and TRBJ1-1, with D uncertain. The starting material was PBMCs, obtained after 12 months of ibrutinib treatment. This clonotype was obtained from a human donor with chronic lymphocytic leukemia. The chain's CDR3 is CASTRVLGEAFF. CDR3 DNA sequence: TGTGCCAGCACTCGAGTGCTCGGTGAAGCTTTCTTT.